The source of this T cell receptor beta chain is a study of T cell changes during pregnancy in multiple sclerosis. The protocol was immunoSEQ multiplex PCR, while the TCRdb copy is restricted to in-frame clones and leaves out a portion. This table holds around 41,000 clones, about nine tenths found once. Per the germline V gene, CDR1 is MNHNS and CDR2 is SASEGT. V was clipped by 3 bases and J by 1 base, with 6 bases between them. There are 13 residues in the CDR3. V usage is TRBV6-1 and J usage is TRBJ1-1; unclear D gene. The sequencing sample was made of PBMCs (not recorded whether the cells were cultured). The origin of this receptor is a female donor with multiple sclerosis, enrolled in a pregnancy study. The CDR3: CASSEKENTEAFF. Here the CDR3 DNA reads TGTGCCAGCAGTGAGAAGGAGAACACTGAAGCTTTCTTT.